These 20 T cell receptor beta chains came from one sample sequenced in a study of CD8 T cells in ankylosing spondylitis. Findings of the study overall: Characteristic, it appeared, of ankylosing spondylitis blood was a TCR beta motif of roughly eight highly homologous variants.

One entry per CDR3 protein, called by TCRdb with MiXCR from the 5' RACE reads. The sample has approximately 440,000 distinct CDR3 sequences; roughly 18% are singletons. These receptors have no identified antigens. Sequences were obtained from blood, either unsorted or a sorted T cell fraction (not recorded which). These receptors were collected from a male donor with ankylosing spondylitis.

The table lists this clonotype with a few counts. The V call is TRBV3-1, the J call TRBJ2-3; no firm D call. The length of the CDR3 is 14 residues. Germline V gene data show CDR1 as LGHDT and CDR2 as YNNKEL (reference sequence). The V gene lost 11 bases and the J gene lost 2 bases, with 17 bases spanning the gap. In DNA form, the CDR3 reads TGTGCCGCCAGACCCCCTCCACACACAGATACGCAGTATTTT. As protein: CAARPPPHTDTQYF.

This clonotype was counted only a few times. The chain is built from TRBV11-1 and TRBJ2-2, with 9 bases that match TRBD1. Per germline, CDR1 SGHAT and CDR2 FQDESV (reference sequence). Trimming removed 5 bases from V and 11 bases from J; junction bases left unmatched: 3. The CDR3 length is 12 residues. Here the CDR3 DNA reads TGTGCCAGCAGCCCGGGACAGGGTGAGCTGTTTTTT. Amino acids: CASSPGQGELFF.

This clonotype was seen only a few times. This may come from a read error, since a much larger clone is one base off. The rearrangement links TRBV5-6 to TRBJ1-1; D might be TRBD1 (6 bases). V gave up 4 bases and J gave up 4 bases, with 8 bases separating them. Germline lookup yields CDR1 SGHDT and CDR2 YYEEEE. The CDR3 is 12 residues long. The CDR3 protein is CASSRGITEAFF. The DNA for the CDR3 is TGTGCCAGCAGCAGGGGGATCACTGAAGCTTTCTTT.

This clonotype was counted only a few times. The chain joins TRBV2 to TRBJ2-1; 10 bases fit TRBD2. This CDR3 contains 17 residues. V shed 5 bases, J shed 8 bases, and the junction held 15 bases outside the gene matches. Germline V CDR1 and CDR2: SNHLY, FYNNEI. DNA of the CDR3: TGTGCCAGCAGTAGAACCAGCGGGAGGGCCCTCCTCCATGAGCAGTTCTTC. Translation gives CASSRTSGRALLHEQFF.

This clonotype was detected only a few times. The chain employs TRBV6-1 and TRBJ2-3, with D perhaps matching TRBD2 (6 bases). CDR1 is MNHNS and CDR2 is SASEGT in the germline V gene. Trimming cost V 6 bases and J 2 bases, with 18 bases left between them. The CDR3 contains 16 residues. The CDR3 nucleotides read TGTGCCAGCAGCCAACTTCCCCGGGAGCACACAGATACGCAGTATTTT. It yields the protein CASSQLPREHTDTQYF.

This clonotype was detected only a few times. The CDR3 reads CASSGQGGVEKLFF. DNA of the CDR3: TGTGCCAGCAGCGGACAGGGCGGGGTTGAAAAACTGTTTTTT. The chain is built from TRBV11-2 and TRBJ1-4, with 8 positions matching TRBD1. CDR1 and CDR2 from the germline V gene are SGHAT and FQNNGV. This CDR3 is built from 14 residues. With 5 bases clipped from V and 7 bases from J, the junction kept 6 bases outside the gene matches. Full variable domain (remainder filled in from reference TRBV11-2 and TRBJ1-4): EAGVAQSPRYKIIEKRQSVAFWCNPISGHATLYWYQQILGQGPKLLIQFQNNGVVDDSQLPKDRFSAERLKGVDSTLKIQPAKLEDSAVYLCASSGQGGVEKLFFGSGTQLSVL.

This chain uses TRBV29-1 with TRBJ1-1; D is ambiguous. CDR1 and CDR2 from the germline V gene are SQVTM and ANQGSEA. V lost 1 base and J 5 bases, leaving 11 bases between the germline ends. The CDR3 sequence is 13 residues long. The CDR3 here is CSVEGRARTEAFF. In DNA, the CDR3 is TGCAGCGTTGAAGGGAGGGCTAGGACTGAAGCTTTCTTT.

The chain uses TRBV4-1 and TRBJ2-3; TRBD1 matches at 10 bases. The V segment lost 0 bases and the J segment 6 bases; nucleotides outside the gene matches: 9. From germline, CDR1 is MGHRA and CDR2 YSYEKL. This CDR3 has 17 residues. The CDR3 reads CASSQDGGTGVKDTQYF. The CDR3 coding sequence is TGCGCCAGCAGCCAAGATGGCGGGACAGGGGTCAAGGATACGCAGTATTTT.

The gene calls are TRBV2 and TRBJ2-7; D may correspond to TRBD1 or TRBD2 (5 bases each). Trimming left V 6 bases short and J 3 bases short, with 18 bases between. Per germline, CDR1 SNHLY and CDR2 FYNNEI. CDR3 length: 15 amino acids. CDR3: CASRRTTGRLYEQYF. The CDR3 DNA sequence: TGTGCCAGCAGAAGGACCACGGGACGCCTCTACGAGCAGTACTTC.

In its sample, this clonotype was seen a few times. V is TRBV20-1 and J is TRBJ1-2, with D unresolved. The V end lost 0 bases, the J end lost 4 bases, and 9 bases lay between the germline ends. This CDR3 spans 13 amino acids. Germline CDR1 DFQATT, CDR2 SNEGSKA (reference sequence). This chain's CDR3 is CSAREDPSYGYTF. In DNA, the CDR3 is TGCAGTGCTAGAGAGGACCCTAGCTATGGCTACACCTTC.

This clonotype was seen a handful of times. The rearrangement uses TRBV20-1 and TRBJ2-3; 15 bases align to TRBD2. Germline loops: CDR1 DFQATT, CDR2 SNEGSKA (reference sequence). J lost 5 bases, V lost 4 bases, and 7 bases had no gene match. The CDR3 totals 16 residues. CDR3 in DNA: TGCAGTGCTACTGGGACTAGCGGGAGGATAATAGATACGCAGTATTTT. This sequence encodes CSATGTSGRIIDTQYF.

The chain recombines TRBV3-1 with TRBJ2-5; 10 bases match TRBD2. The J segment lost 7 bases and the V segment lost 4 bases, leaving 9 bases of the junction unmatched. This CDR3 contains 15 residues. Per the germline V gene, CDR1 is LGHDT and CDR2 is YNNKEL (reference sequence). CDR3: CASSPDPGLARTQYF. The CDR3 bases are TGTGCCAGCAGCCCCGACCCGGGACTAGCGAGGACCCAGTACTTC.

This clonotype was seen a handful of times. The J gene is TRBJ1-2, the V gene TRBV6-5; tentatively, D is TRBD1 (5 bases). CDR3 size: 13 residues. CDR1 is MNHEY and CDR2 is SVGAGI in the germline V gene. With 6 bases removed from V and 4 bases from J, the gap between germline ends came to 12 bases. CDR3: CASRLEDSYGYTF. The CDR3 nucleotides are TGTGCCAGCAGACTCGAAGACAGCTATGGCTACACCTTC.

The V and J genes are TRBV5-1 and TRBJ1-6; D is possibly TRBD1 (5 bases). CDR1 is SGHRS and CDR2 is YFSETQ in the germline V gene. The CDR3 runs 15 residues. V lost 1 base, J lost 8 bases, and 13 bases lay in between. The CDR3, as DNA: TGCGCCAGCAGCTTGTCGGCAGGGAACGATTCACCCCTCCACTTT. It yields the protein CASSLSAGNDSPLHF.

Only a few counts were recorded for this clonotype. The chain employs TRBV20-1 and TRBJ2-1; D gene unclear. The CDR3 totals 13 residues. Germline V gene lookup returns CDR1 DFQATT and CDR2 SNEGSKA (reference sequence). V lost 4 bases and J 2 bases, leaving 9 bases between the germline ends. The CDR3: CSATLRAYNEQFF. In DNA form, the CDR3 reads TGCAGTGCTACCCTGAGAGCCTACAATGAGCAGTTCTTC.

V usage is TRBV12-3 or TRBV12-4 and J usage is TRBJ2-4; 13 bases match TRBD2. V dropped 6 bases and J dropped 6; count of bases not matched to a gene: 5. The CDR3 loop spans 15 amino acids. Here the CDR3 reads CASSRTSGRANIQYF. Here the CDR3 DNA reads TGTGCCAGCAGCCGTACTAGCGGGAGGGCAAACATTCAGTACTTC.

The chain's CDR3 is CASSLPSGGAKGEQFF. CDR3 DNA: TGTGCCAGCAGTTTACCTAGCGGGGGGGCCAAGGGTGAGCAGTTCTTC. This chain joins TRBV12-3 or TRBV12-4 and TRBJ2-1; 12 nucleotides align to TRBD2. This CDR3 spans 16 amino acids. With 2 bases clipped from V and 9 bases from J, the junction kept 8 bases outside the gene matches.

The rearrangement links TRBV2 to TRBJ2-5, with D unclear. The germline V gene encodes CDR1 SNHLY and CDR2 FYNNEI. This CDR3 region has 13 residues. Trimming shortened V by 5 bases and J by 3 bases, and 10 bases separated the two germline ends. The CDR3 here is CASSPDLEETQYF. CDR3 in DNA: TGTGCCAGCAGTCCTGACCTCGAAGAGACCCAGTACTTC.

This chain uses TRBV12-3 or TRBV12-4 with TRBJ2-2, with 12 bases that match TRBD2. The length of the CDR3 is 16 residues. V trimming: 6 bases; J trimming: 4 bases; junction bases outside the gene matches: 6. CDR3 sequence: CASRRRTSGITGELFF. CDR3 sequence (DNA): TGTGCCAGCAGGCGAAGGACTAGCGGGATCACCGGGGAGCTGTTTTTT.

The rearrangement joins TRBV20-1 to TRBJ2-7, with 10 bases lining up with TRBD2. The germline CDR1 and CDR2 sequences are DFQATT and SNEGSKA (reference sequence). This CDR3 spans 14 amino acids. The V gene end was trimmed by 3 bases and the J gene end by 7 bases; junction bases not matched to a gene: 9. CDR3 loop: CSASRTSGPGEQYF. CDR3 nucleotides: TGCAGTGCTAGCAGGACTAGCGGTCCTGGGGAGCAGTACTTC.